This TCR beta chain was recovered during a study of cytomegalovirus exposure and HLA in healthy donors. Background on the study: Drawn from HLA-typed donors, 80 million to 100 million unique TCRs were held in an early data release. Notes on the study in general: Researchers had no immune exposure information except CMV serostatus available. There were fewer than 200 TCR beta chains listed as cytomegalovirus-associated.

The PCR employed 60 Vbeta primers together with 13 Jbeta primers. Only in-frame clones appear in the TCRdb table, and some are missing; sequencing was by immunoSEQ multiplex PCR. Here the sample table reports tens of thousands of clones. For this clone: Antigen specificity is unknown.

Looked up from germline, CDR1 is SGHRS and CDR2 is YFSETQ. The junction had 5 bases not matched to a gene; V was cut back by 4 bases and J by 3 bases. The CDR3 extends over 15 amino acids. The sequenced sample was PBMCs. The chain carries TRBV5-1 and TRBJ2-7; 12 nucleotides match TRBD2. The TCR comes from a man in his fifties in good health and CMV-seropositive. The CDR3 is CASSPRLAGDYEQYF. CDR3 nucleotide sequence: TGCGCCAGCAGCCCGAGACTAGCGGGAGACTACGAGCAGTACTTC.